This TCR beta chain was recovered during a study of cytomegalovirus exposure and HLA in healthy donors (dated by TCRdb to about 2017). With respect to the entire study: An earlier analysis of roughly 630 of the donors reported about 250 Gb of sequence data and more than 90 million unique TCR beta sequences from 150 million to 200 million T cells. An early release covering roughly 640 HLA-typed donors comprised approximately 290 gigabases of sequencing data and some 79 million unique TCR sequences. Among the roughly 400 genotyped donors, approximately 82% belonged to the genetic ancestry cluster associated with self-reported Caucasian donors. The study was designed to test whether signatures of past pathogen exposure could be identified by cataloging public T cell receptors. The study used immunosequencing to profile the T cell repertoires of 600 to 850 subjects and linked those repertoires to cytomegalovirus serostatus. Besides the first cohort of about 730 subjects, a separate validation cohort made up of roughly 120 different subjects was used. High-throughput TCR immunosequencing, statistical association of individual TCRs with disease status, and machine learning were combined to predict cytomegalovirus infection status. To study patterns of TCR occurrence, a later analysis re-analyzed previously published TCR beta repertoires from 500 to 850 donors and added high-resolution HLA genotyping. In the later analysis, no new phenotypic data were used to find candidate immune exposures; instead, reliance was placed on TCR beta sequences and their occurrence across donors. In an earlier analysis of 587 of the donors, high-throughput TCR beta sequencing was used to judge whether each TCR beta V gene segment behaved as functional or pseudogenic. Donor age, sex, ethnicity and CMV serostatus were compiled together with the repertoire data. In a later genetic analysis, genome-wide SNP genotypes for 398 of the 666 donors were used, and that subset was treated as a discovery cohort. Every discovery cohort repertoire had been produced on one sequencing platform. Class I and class II HLA loci were covered by the typing at four-digit resolution. Typing coverage varied by locus: 629-630 donors for A, B, C, DRB1 and DQB1; under 550 for DQA1; over 600 for DPA1; some 470 for DPB1. Five DR-DQ haplotypes were handled as single units for association and clustering, since linkage in the cohort was strong. Among about 400 genotyped donors of the cohort, an average of roughly 230,000 unique TCR beta nucleotide sequences was sequenced per donor, of which approximately 19% were non-productive. What the research found in general, with its limitations: Only TCR beta chains were sequenced in this cohort, and the absence of alpha or paired-chain data limited detectable features. In a later analysis, the rate of TCR association differed among HLA loci, with DRB1 alleles having the most associated TCRs and HLA-C alleles having the fewest. A further reported finding was that TCR beta sequences accurately predicted the HLA-A and HLA-B alleles for most subjects in the first cohort. A later analysis associated about 17,000 TCR beta sequences with specific HLA alleles at a false discovery rate of 0.05. A later analysis found that most CMV-associated TCR beta chains appeared HLA-restricted, with HLA associations seemingly driven largely by CMV exposure. V-gene and J-gene trimming of TCR beta chains was associated with a missense DCLRE1C variant in a later genetic analysis, and the association was replicated in an independent cohort. Because counts were too low, about 15 rarely observed V segments, including chromosome 9 orphons, were left out of the earlier analysis of about 620 of the donors. Presence/absence analyses assumed roughly uniform sequencing depth across donors, an assumption that may not hold. In a later analysis, HLA-associated TCR beta chains were found to be more clonally expanded and to have lower generation probabilities than equally common non-associated chains. A cluster of highly shared sequence variants was judged likely to represent a technical artifact of the sequencing pipeline. For the cohort, immune exposure information was limited to CMV serostatus. Because HLA typing was missing for some donors at each locus, association tests included only the typed subset. The study listed 150 to 200 TCR beta chains as associated with cytomegalovirus. Strong co-occurrence of HLA alleles, especially DR and DQ, made assigning TCR associations to individual alleles difficult. Broadly in line with IMGT annotations, most TCR beta V segments showed up in productive rearrangements about 90% or about 30% of the time in an earlier analysis of 587 of the donors. In both the original and validation cohorts, the classifier was reported to diagnose cytomegalovirus status with high specificity and sensitivity. According to a later genetic analysis, donors in an Asian-associated ancestry cluster had fewer N-insertions in productive TCRs than the roughly 660-donor mean. In a later analysis, several top co-occurrence clusters were reported to appear linked to parvovirus B19, influenza, CMV and Epstein-Barr virus. Linkage disequilibrium might explain the correlated functional status among segregating V segments, but an unknown experimental factor could not be ruled out. In vitro tests confirmed that a few of the cytomegalovirus-associated TCR beta chains recognize cytomegalovirus antigens. It was suggested by the authors that the approach could potentially be generalized to other disease states and immunological phenotypes. Across donors, most TCR sequences were observed very rarely, whereas some public TCRs were present in many individuals.

In total, approximately 700 healthy bone marrow donors made up the cohort. At the time of sampling, all cohort members were nominally healthy, though unrecorded immune exposures were likely present. The donor tested CMV seronegative and was one of the 352 seronegative cohort members. A peripheral blood sample was collected from each donor, and TCR beta sequencing was performed on peripheral blood mononuclear cells. The Qiagen DNeasy Blood Extraction Kit was used to extract genomic DNA from the blood cell samples. Library preparation employed the immunoSEQ multiplex PCR assay. A mixture of 60 forward primers for TCR Vbeta segments and 13 reverse primers for TCR Jbeta segments was used in the multiplex PCR. A multiplex PCR assay on genomic DNA amplified the CDR3 region of rearranged TCR beta genes. The amplified TCR beta libraries were sequenced on the Illumina HiSeq System as 87-base-pair reads. The published analysis was carried out like this. A later analysis tallied 75 million to 95 million unique TCR beta chains across the 666 repertoires, and about 12 million of those chains were shared by two or more donors. Raw reads were error-corrected and collapsed into unique sequences by a nearest-neighbor algorithm in which closely related sequences were merged to remove PCR and sequencing errors. CDR3 sequences were aligned to IMGT reference sequences to assign V, D and J gene segments. For a sequence to be retained, a match of at least six nucleotides was required to both a V gene segment and a J gene segment. Rearrangements were called productive when the CDR3 lacked stop codons and stayed in frame with V and J; all others were non-productive. CDR3 was defined by IMGT convention, running from the second conserved V-encoded cysteine to the conserved J-encoded phenylalanine. The earlier analysis of some 600 of the donors excluded sequences that lacked an unambiguous match to a single V gene segment. An earlier analysis of approximately 590 of the donors called V segments functional above 56.7% productive rearrangements and segregating when the between-donor standard deviation exceeded 5%. A statistical classification framework was built to diagnose cytomegalovirus status from the catalog of TCR beta chain sequences. V and J gene assignment, in a later analysis, came from comparing TCR nucleotide sequences with IMGT/GENE-DB human TR gene sequences. A later analysis assigned CDR3 sequences and most-parsimonious VDJ recombination scenarios with the TCRdist pipeline. In a later analysis, every TCR beta chain was defined by the combination of its CDR3 amino acid sequence and its V-gene family, and reads without a unique V-gene family were dropped. In a later analysis, around 650 highly shared, low-generation-probability nucleotide sequences were removed to address suspected cross-contamination and a sequencing artifact. A later analysis calculated a clonal expansion index for each public chain from normalized within-repertoire ranks of inferred template counts. A later analysis computed generation probabilities with a VDJ recombination model fitted to out-of-frame rearrangements, and checked the results against IGoR. In a later analysis, TCR-TCR, TCR-HLA and TCR-CMV co-occurrence was scored with hypergeometric tests, and a repertoire-size bias correction was applied to TCR pairs. To estimate false discovery rates, a later analysis permuted the HLA or CMV assignments 20 times. In a later analysis, co-occurring TCRs were grouped using DBSCAN, and TCRdist sequence similarity was added for clustering within HLA-allele-positive subsets. Repertoires with fewer than 30,000 or more than 120,000 public chains, plus five repertoires with anomalous nucleotide sharing, were excluded from co-occurrence clustering. TCRdb obtained this table from immuneACCESS and retained in-frame rearrangements with V and J assigned. These tables miss some clones; where compared with another copy, unresolved V genes account for less than half of the shortfall, and the remainder is unexplained. That table supplies the V and J calls and clone size; D and trimming were determined from the DNA. This sample is represented by about 140,000 clones; roughly 82% of them were singletons. The ten most abundant clones make up about 6.4% of the sample.

With regard to this clone: Its antigen is unknown. Per-nucleotide qualities are absent, and no much larger clonotype sits a single base away.

Sequenced sample: PBMCs. This clonotype was obtained from a man aged 30 to 39 in good health and CMV-seronegative.

For the CDR3, the sequence is CASSSGLAGLLNTDTQYF. The nucleotides read TGTGCCAGCAGCTCGGGACTAGCGGGCCTACTCAACACAGATACGCAGTATTTT. The rearrangement joined TRBV9 to TRBJ2-3; the central 12 bases match TRBD2. The CDR3 contains 18 residues, cysteine and phenylalanine counted. The read is trimmed to its CDR3 DNA, 54 bases read in frame from base 1. The germline V gene provides CDR1 SGDLS and CDR2 YYNGEE. After removal of 4 bases from V and 2 bases from J, the junction retains 11 bases not matched to a gene.